The next 15 T cell receptor beta chains were all read from a single sample in a study of early T cells in non-severe SARS-CoV-2 infection. TCRdb passed the 5' RACE reads through MiXCR, listing each CDR3 protein once. The sample holds 55,000 to 75,000 distinct CDR3 sequences; approximately 10% are singletons and the top ten take about 1.2%. The specimen sequenced was whole blood. Source of these receptors: an adult who was a healthcare worker with PCR-confirmed SARS-CoV-2 infection or an uninfected control (not recorded which).

V usage is TRBV11-2 and J usage is TRBJ2-5; possible D gene TRBD1, 5 bases. This CDR3 spans 14 amino acids. From germline, CDR1 is SGHAT and CDR2 FQNNGV. V was pared by 2 bases and J by 7 bases, with 14 bases between. The CDR3 DNA sequence: TGTGCCAGCAGCTTAAGGGGCCAGACTGGGACCCAGTACTTC. Its translation is CASSLRGQTGTQYF.

The rearrangement links TRBV19 to TRBJ2-2; D is ambiguous. Deletions cut 4 bases from V and 0 bases from J, with 6 bases between. The germline V gene has CDR1 LNHDA and CDR2 SQIVND (reference sequence). The CDR3 covers 14 residues. This CDR3 is CASSTYTNTGELFF. The DNA for the CDR3 is TGTGCCAGTAGTACCTACACGAACACCGGGGAGCTGTTTTTT. Filled out from reference TRBV19 and TRBJ2-2, the complete variable domain reads DGGITQSPKYLFRKEGQNVTLSCEQNLNHDAMYWYRQDPGQGLRLIYYSQIVNDFQKGDIAEGYSVSREKKESFPLTVTSAQKNPTAFYLCASSTYTNTGELFFGEGSRLTVL.

In DNA form, the CDR3 reads TGCGCCAGCAGTGAGTCGACACAACCCATCAGGGGGCGGGAGACCCAGTACTTC. Its protein is CASSESTQPIRGRETQYF. This chain links TRBV10-2 with TRBJ2-5; 8 positions agree with TRBD1. J lost 5 bases, V lost 0 bases, and 14 bases had no gene match. Germline lookup yields CDR1 WSHSY and CDR2 SAAADI. The length of the CDR3 is 18 residues.

This clonotype was counted a few times. The chain links TRBV28 to TRBJ2-1, with TRBD2 matching over 11 bases. This CDR3 is 16 amino acids long. Germline values: CDR1 MDHEN, CDR2 SYDVKM. V was pared by 5 bases and J by 0 bases, with 3 bases of the junction left unmatched. CDR3 nucleotides: TGTGCCAGCAGTATTAGCGGGGGGGCCTCCTACAATGAGCAGTTCTTC. This codes for CASSISGGASYNEQFF.

The rearrangement links TRBV7-8 to TRBJ2-3; D might be TRBD2 (7 bases). Trimming left V 0 bases short and J 3 bases short, with 13 bases between. The CDR3 sequence is 16 residues long. CDR1 SGHVS and CDR2 FQNEAQ come from the germline V gene. The CDR3 coding sequence is TGTGCCAGCAGCTTAGCCGGGGGGCTTATAACAGATACGCAGTATTTT. Amino acid sequence: CASSLAGGLITDTQYF.

This clonotype was recorded at least ten times. The chain combines TRBV5-1 with TRBJ2-3, with D possibly matching TRBD1 (5 bases). Germline V gives CDR1 SGHRS, CDR2 YFSETQ. The CDR3 has 18 amino acids. The V end lost 1 base, the J end lost 0 bases, and 18 bases lay between the germline ends. CDR3 bases: TGCGCCAGCAGCTTGTTCTCAGGGTCTGGGTTGAGCACAGATACGCAGTATTTT. Translating gives CASSLFSGSGLSTDTQYF.

The chain recombines TRBV7-2 with TRBJ1-4; D gene uncertain. Germline CDR1 is SGHTA and CDR2 is FQGNSA. The CDR3 is 13 amino acids. V was pared by 1 base and J by 3 bases, with 3 bases between. CDR3 DNA sequence: TGTGCCAGCAGCTTAGGGCCTAATGAAAAACTGTTTTTT. It encodes CASSLGPNEKLFF.

The V call is TRBV24-1, the J call TRBJ2-1, with D possibly TRBD2 on 7 matching bases. The length of the CDR3 is 17 residues. Between the trimmed V and J ends, which lost 6 bases and 0 bases, there was a span of 17 bases. The germline V gene has CDR1 KGHDR and CDR2 SFDVKD. CDR3 region: CATSLDGGPSSYNEQFF. CDR3 nucleotides: TGTGCCACCAGTCTAGACGGGGGGCCGAGCTCCTACAATGAGCAGTTCTTC.

The genes are TRBV20-1 and TRBJ1-1; perhaps TRBD1 as D (5 bases). Trimming removed 3 bases at V and 0 bases at J, with 8 bases between. There are 13 residues in the CDR3. Germline loops: CDR1 DFQATT, CDR2 SNEGSKA (reference sequence). The CDR3 nucleotides read TGCAGTGCTAGTGGGACCGTGAACACTGAAGCTTTCTTT. Protein: CSASGTVNTEAFF.

This clonotype was picked up a small number of times. The V and J genes are TRBV7-3 and TRBJ2-2; D is perhaps TRBD1 (6 bases). The CDR3 extends over 14 amino acids. Between the trimmed V and J ends, which lost 6 bases and 4 bases, there was a span of 12 bases. The germline V gene encodes CDR1 SGHTA and CDR2 FQGTGA. The CDR3: CASRLAGATGELFF. Here the CDR3 DNA reads TGTGCCAGCAGGCTGGCAGGGGCCACCGGGGAGCTGTTTTTT.

This clonotype was seen at least ten times. J is TRBJ1-2 and V is TRBV7-6; 10 bases match TRBD1. Germline V gene data show CDR1 as SGHVS and CDR2 as FNYEAQ. CDR3 size: 13 residues. V shed 5 bases, J shed 5 bases, and the junction held 2 bases outside the gene matches. The CDR3 DNA reads as TGTGCCAGCAGCCCGGGACAGGGGTATGGCTACACCTTC. Residues: CASSPGQGYGYTF.

The chain couples TRBV7-3 to TRBJ2-2; D gene ambiguous. Germline CDR1 and CDR2: SGHTA and FQGTGA. This CDR3 has 14 amino acids. V was cut by 4 bases and J by 6 bases, with 12 bases left in between. The CDR3, as DNA: TGTGCCAGCAGCTCCGGTTTAGACCCCGGGGAGCTGTTTTTT. Translating gives CASSSGLDPGELFF.

The genes are TRBV2 and TRBJ2-7; TRBD1 agrees at 7 bases. Per the germline V gene, CDR1 is SNHLY and CDR2 is FYNNEI. This CDR3 contains 13 residues. Losses at the gene ends were 6 bases for V and 7 bases for J; bases not matched to a gene: 9. In nucleotides, the CDR3 is TGTGCCAGCAGCCGACAGGGTATGAGGGAGCAGTACGTC. Its translation: CASSRQGMREQYV.

The V gene is TRBV7-9, the J gene TRBJ1-4; TRBD1 agrees at 7 bases. The length of the CDR3 is 14 residues. Looked up from germline, CDR1 is SEHNR and CDR2 is FQNEAQ (reference sequence). Unmatched junction bases numbered 6, after V lost 5 bases and J lost 6 bases. The CDR3 is CASSSRQGYEKLFF. The CDR3 bases are TGTGCCAGCAGCAGCCGACAGGGATATGAAAAACTGTTTTTT.

Notes on this clonotype: Possible read error: a much larger clone is one base away. The V and J genes are TRBV9 and TRBJ1-2; no reliable D call. This CDR3 is built from 13 residues. CDR1 SGDLS and CDR2 YYNGEE come from the germline V gene. In DNA, the CDR3 is TGTGCCAGCAGCGTAGACGTTGACTATAGCTACACCTTC. It is translated as CASSVDVDYSYTF.